One T cell receptor beta chain is described in this entry. No antigen is known for it. The V gene end was trimmed by 1 base and the J gene end by 4 bases; junction bases not matched to a gene: 4. Germline CDR1 KGHSH, CDR2 LQKENI. This CDR3 has 15 amino acids. These data belong to a study of OX40 agonist ivuxolimab in advanced cancers. Study-level information: Patients receiving dose escalation had hepatocellular carcinoma, melanoma, renal cell or head and neck cancer. Antecedent anti-PD-1, anti-PD-L1 or anti-CTLA-4 therapy was permissible, with roughly 40% having received some.

Study observations and caveats: More expanded clones were seen, on average, in CD8+ T cells than in CD4+. There were also nonresponders showing low normalized T-cell clonal expansion.

The table came from immunoSEQ multiplex PCR; TCRdb's copy has only in-frame clones and leaves some out. The sample records 110,000 or so clones, around 93% being singletons. The rearrangement joins TRBV18 to TRBJ1-5; 7 bases align to TRBD1. This material consisted of CD4+ or CD8+ T cells sorted from blood, taken in a trial of the OX40 agonist ivuxolimab. This TCR came from an adult with an advanced solid tumor such as melanoma, head and neck, liver or kidney cancer. The CDR3 protein is CASSPRQGTNQPQHF. CDR3 sequence (DNA): TGTGCCAGCTCACCACGACAGGGCACAAATCAGCCCCAGCATTTT. Drawing the rest from reference TRBV18 and TRBJ1-5, the complete variable domain is NAGVMQNPRHLVRRRGQEARLRCSPMKGHSHVYWYRQLPEEGLKFMVYLQKENIIDESGMPKERFSAEFPKEGPSILRIQQVVRGDSAAYFCASSPRQGTNQPQHFGDGTRLSIL.